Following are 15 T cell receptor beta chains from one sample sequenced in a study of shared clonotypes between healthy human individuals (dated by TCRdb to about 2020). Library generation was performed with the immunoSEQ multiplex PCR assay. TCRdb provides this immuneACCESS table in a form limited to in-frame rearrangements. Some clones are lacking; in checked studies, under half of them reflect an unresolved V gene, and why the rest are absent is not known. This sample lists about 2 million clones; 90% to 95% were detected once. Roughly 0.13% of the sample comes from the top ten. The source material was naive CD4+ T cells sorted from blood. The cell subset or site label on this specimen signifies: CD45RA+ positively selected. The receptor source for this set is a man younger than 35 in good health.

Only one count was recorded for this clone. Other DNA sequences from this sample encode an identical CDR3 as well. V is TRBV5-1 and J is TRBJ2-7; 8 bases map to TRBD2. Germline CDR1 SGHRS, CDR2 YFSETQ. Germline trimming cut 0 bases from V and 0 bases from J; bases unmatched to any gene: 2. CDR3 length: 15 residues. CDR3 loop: CASSLGLAGSYEQYF. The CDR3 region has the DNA TGCGCCAGCAGCTTGGGCCTAGCGGGCTCCTACGAGCAGTACTTC.

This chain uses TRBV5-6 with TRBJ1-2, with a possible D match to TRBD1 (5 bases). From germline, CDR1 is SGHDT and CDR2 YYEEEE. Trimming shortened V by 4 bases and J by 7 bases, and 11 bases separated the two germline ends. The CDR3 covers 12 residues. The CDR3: CASSRDGSGYTF. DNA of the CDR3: TGTGCCAGCAGCAGGGACGGCTCTGGCTACACCTTC.

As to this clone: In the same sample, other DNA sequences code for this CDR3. Here the CDR3 DNA reads TGTGCCTGGAGCCGAACAGGGGAAGCTTTCTTT. Its translation is CAWSRTGEAFF. The chain employs TRBV30 and TRBJ1-1; TRBD1 might be the D (6 bases). The germline gives CDR1 GTSNPN, CDR2 SVGIG (reference sequence). The CDR3 covers 11 residues. Trimming removed 3 bases at V and 8 bases at J, with 10 bases between. The full variable domain, with the rest looked up from reference TRBV30 and TRBJ1-1, is SQTIHQWPATLVQPVGSPLSLECTVEGTSNPNLYWYRQAAGRGLQLLFYSVGIGQISSEVPQNLSASRPQDRQFILSSKKLLLSDSGFYLCAWSRTGEAFFGQGTRLTVV.

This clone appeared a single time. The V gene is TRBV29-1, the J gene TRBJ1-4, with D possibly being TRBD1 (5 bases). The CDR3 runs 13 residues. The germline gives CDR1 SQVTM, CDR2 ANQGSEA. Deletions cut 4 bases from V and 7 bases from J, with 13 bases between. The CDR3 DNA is TGCAGCGTTGCTGCGGGGGGAGGTGAAAAACTGTTTTTT. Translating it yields CSVAAGGGEKLFF.

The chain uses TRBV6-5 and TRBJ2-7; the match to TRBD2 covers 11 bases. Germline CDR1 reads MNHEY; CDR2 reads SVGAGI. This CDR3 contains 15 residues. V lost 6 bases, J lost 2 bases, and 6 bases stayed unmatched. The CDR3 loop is CASRNELAGAYEQYF. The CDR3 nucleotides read TGTGCCAGCAGAAACGAACTAGCGGGGGCCTACGAGCAGTACTTC.

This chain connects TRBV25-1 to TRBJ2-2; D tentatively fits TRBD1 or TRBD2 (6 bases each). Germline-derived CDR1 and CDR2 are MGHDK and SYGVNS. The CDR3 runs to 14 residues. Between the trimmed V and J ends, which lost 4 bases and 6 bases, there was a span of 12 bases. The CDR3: CASSAGAGSGELFF. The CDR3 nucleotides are TGTGCCAGCAGTGCGGGGGCGGGGTCCGGGGAGCTGTTTTTT. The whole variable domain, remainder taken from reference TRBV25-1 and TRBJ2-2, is EADIYQTPRYLVIGTGKKITLECSQTMGHDKMYWYQQDPGMELHLIHYSYGVNSTEKGDLSSESTVSRIRTEHFPLTLESARPSHTSQYLCASSAGAGSGELFFGEGSRLTVL.

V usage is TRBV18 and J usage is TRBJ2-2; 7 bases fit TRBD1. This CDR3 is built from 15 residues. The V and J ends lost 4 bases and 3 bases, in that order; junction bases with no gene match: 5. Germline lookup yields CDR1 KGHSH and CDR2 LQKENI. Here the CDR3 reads CASSLSGQHTGELFF. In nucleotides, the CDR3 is TGTGCCAGCTCACTATCGGGACAGCACACCGGGGAGCTGTTTTTT.

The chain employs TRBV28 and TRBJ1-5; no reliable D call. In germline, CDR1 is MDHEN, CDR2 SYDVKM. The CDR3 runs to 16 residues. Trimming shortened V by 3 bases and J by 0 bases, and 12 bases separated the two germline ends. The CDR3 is CASSFLAVYSNQPQHF. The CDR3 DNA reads TGTGCCAGCAGTTTTTTAGCAGTTTATAGCAATCAGCCCCAGCATTTT.

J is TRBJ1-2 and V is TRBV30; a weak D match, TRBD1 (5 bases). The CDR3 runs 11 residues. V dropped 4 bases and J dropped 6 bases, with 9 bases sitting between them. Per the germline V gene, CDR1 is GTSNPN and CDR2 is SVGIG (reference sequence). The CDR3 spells CAWMSGNGYTF. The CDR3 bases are TGTGCCTGGATGTCAGGGAATGGCTACACCTTC. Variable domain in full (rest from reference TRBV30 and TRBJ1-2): SQTIHQWPATLVQPVGSPLSLECTVEGTSNPNLYWYRQAAGRGLQLLFYSVGIGQISSEVPQNLSASRPQDRQFILSSKKLLLSDSGFYLCAWMSGNGYTFGSGTRLTVV.

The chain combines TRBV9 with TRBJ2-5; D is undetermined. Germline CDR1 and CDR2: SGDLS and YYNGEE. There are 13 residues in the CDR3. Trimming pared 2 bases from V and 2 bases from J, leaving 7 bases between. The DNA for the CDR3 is TGTGCCAGCAGCGTCCAGTCACAAGAGACCCAGTACTTC. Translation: CASSVQSQETQYF.

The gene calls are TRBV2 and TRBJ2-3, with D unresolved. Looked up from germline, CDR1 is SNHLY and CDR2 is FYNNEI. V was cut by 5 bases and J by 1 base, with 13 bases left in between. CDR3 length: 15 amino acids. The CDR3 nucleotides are TGTGCCAGCAGTACCCCTACTTTACGCACAGATACGCAGTATTTT. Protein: CASSTPTLRTDTQYF.

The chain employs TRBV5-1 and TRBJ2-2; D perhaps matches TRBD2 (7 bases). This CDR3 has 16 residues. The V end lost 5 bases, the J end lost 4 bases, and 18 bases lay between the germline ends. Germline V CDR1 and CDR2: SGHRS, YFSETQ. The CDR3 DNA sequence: TGCGCCAGCAGTACCCTAACGGGGGGCTTCACCGGGGAGCTGTTTTTT. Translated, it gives CASSTLTGGFTGELFF.

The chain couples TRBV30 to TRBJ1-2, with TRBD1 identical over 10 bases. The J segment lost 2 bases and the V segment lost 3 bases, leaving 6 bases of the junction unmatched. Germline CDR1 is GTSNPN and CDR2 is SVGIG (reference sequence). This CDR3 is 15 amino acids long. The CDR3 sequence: CAWRRRDRGNYGYTF. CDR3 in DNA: TGTGCCTGGAGGAGGCGGGACAGGGGAAACTATGGCTACACCTTC.

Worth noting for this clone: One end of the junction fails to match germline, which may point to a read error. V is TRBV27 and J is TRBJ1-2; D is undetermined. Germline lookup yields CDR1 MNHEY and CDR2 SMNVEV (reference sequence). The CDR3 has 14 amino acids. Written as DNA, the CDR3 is TGTGCCAGCAGTCTATCGGACTGGGGCTATGGCTACACCTTC. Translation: CASSLSDWGYGYTF.

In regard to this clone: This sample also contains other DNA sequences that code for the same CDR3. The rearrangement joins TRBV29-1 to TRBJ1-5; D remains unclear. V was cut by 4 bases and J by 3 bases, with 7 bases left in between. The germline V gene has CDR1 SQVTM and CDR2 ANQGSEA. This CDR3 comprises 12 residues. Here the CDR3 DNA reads TGCAGCGTTGCTGGAGCCAATCAGCCCCAGCATTTT. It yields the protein CSVAGANQPQHF.